The clone carrying this TCR beta chain was seen only a few times. The data originate from a study of T-cell reconstitution after alpha-beta-depleted transplantation in children. Trimming left V 3 bases short and J 12 bases short, with 12 bases between. The CDR3 sequence is 12 residues long. CDR1 and CDR2 (germline): MGHDK, SYGVNS. Unique molecular identifiers were used in preparing the TCRbeta library. One entry per CDR3 protein results from TCRdb running MiXCR on the PCR reads. The sample consists of some 640,000 distinct CDR3 sequences, around 17% of them appearing once. This TCR came from a human donor who donated a stem cell graft to a child with acute myeloid leukemia. The input for sequencing was PBMCs from the stem cell graft donor, taken from the stem cell graft. The chain is built from TRBV25-1 and TRBJ2-1, with D perhaps TRBD2 (6 bases). The CDR3 DNA is TGTGCCAGCAGTGATCGGGAGCGATCGCAGTTCTTC. It codes for CASSDRERSQFF.